The source of this T cell receptor (beta chain) is a study of blood T cell repertoires in COVID-19. Generated by immunoSEQ multiplex PCR, the TCRdb table keeps only in-frame clones and is missing some. In the table there are 150,000 to 200,000 clones, roughly 90% of which are singletons. A few counts support this clone. This CDR3 is 12 amino acids long. Germline V CDR1 and CDR2: MNHNS, SASEGT. V dropped 1 base and J dropped 6 bases, with 6 bases sitting between them. The chain employs TRBV6-1 and TRBJ1-1; D gene unclear. Sequencing was done on a sample of peripheral blood. The origin of this receptor is a woman aged 60-75 years with COVID-19, enrolled during active disease. In DNA, the CDR3 is TGTGCCAGCAGTGAAGGCGGGGCTGAAGCTTTCTTT. The encoded protein is CASSEGGAEAFF.